These 5 T cell receptor beta chains were all obtained from the same sample, sequenced in a study of Ad26.COV2.S vaccination and SARS-CoV-2 variants (dated by TCRdb to the early 2020s). Library method: the immunoSEQ multiplex PCR assay. Entries here come from immuneACCESS through TCRdb and include only in-frame sequences with V and J called. Some clones fail to appear in such tables; in the studies checked, an unresolved V gene covers under half of the shortfall, and the cause of the remainder is unknown. Counted in this sample were about 400,000 clones; roughly 80% of them appeared once. Roughly 7.4% of the sample comes from the top ten. What this sample's treatment or condition label stands for: around 19 received Ad26.COV2.S at low or high dose, single or two shots; 5 received placebo; per-sample allocation not given. For vaccine and placebo recipients, the sequenced repertoires came from samples collected on day 63 after the first injection.

The material was peripheral blood, obtained in a trial of Ad26.COV2.S vaccine versus placebo. The receptors were sampled from a person aged 18 to 59 who received the Ad26.COV2.S COVID-19 vaccine or a placebo.

The rearrangement links TRBV10-3 to TRBJ1-2; 9 nucleotides line up with TRBD1. J was trimmed by 8 bases and V by 2 bases; bases with no gene match: 9. This CDR3 has 15 amino acids. Looked up from germline, CDR1 is ENHRY and CDR2 is SYGVKD. In DNA form, the CDR3 reads TGTGCCATCAGTGAGACCACAGGGGGCGCGATCGGCTACACCTTC. Protein sequence: CAISETTGGAIGYTF.

The V gene is TRBV6-5, the J gene TRBJ2-3; possible D gene TRBD1, 5 bases. V lost 6 bases and J 2 bases, leaving 12 bases between the germline ends. This CDR3 is 14 amino acids long. CDR1 MNHEY and CDR2 SVGAGI come from the germline V gene. This CDR3 is CASRLTAYTDTQYF. Written as DNA, the CDR3 is TGTGCCAGCAGGCTGACAGCCTACACAGATACGCAGTATTTT.

The chain is built from TRBV4-2 and TRBJ2-7; D gene ambiguous. CDR1 LGHNA and CDR2 YNFKEQ come from the germline V gene. The CDR3 sequence is 17 residues long. V lost 0 bases to trimming and J lost 4 bases, with 19 bases between them. The CDR3 DNA follows: TGTGCCAGCAGCCAAGATGTGAACCGCCTGGGCGAATACGAGCAGTACTTC. Its translation: CASSQDVNRLGEYEQYF.

The V and J genes are TRBV11-3 and TRBJ2-6; 7 positions match TRBD1. The ends lost 4 bases at V and 1 base at J; junction bases unmatched: 7. Germline assignment: CDR1 SGHNT and CDR2 YENEEA. This CDR3 spans 17 amino acids. This CDR3 is CASSSPGQKSGANVLTF. The CDR3 bases are TGTGCCAGCAGCTCACCGGGACAGAAATCTGGGGCCAACGTCCTGACTTTC.

This rearrangement joins TRBV10-3 to TRBJ2-1, with 9 bases lining up with TRBD1. The V segment lost 6 bases and the J segment 9 bases; nucleotides outside the gene matches: 12. The germline V gene encodes CDR1 ENHRY and CDR2 SYGVKD. The CDR3 consists of 15 residues. CDR3 nucleotide sequence: TGTGCCATCAGCGAAGGGGGGACAGGGAATATTGAGCAGTTCTTC. It yields the protein CAISEGGTGNIEQFF.